The clone carrying this TCR beta chain occurred once. Sequencing was performed with immunoSEQ multiplex PCR; in TCRdb, only in-frame clones are kept and a portion is missing. This sample yields 250,000 to 300,000 clones, of which 90% are seen a single time; roughly 2.2% belongs to the top ten. These data belong to a study of blood T cell repertoires in COVID-19. This CDR3 is built from 16 residues. Looked up from germline, CDR1 is LGHNT and CDR2 is FRNRAP. Trimming cost V 5 bases and J 6 bases; bases outside gene matches: 8. The clonotype comes from a woman aged 55-75 years with COVID-19, enrolled during active disease. The sequencing input was peripheral blood. The rearrangement uses TRBV12-5 and TRBJ1-5; TRBD1 matches 12 bases. DNA for the CDR3: TGTGCTAGTGGTCAGGGGGACAGGGGGCAGGGTCAGCCCCAGCATTTT. The encoded protein is CASGQGDRGQGQPQHF.